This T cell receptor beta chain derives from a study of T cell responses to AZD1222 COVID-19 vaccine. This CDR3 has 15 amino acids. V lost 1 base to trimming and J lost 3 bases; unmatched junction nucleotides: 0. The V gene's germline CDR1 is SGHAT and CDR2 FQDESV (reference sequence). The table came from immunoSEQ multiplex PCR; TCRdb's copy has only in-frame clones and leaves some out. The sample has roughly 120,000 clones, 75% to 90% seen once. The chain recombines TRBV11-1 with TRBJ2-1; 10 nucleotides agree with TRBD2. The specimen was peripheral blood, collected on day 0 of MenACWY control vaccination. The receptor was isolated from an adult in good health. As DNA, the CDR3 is TGTGCCAGCAGCTTAGAGCGGGGGGGCTACAATGAGCAGTTCTTC. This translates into CASSLERGGYNEQFF.